The clone carrying this T cell receptor beta chain was seen only once. Assay: immunoSEQ multiplex PCR; the TCRdb copy retains only in-frame clones and omits some. The sample yields 20,000 to 25,000 clones, 85% to 90% seen once. This specimen belongs to a study of blood T cell repertoires in COVID-19. Specimen: peripheral blood. The TCR originated in an older woman with active COVID-19.

The CDR3, as DNA: TGCAGCGTTGAGCGGGACAGGGGATACAATGAGCAGTTCTTC. Its translation is CSVERDRGYNEQFF. The genes are TRBV29-1 and TRBJ2-1; 10 nucleotides align to TRBD1. J lost 4 bases, V lost 3 bases, and 3 bases had no gene match. Germline CDR1 is SQVTM and CDR2 is ANQGSEA. This CDR3 comprises 14 residues.